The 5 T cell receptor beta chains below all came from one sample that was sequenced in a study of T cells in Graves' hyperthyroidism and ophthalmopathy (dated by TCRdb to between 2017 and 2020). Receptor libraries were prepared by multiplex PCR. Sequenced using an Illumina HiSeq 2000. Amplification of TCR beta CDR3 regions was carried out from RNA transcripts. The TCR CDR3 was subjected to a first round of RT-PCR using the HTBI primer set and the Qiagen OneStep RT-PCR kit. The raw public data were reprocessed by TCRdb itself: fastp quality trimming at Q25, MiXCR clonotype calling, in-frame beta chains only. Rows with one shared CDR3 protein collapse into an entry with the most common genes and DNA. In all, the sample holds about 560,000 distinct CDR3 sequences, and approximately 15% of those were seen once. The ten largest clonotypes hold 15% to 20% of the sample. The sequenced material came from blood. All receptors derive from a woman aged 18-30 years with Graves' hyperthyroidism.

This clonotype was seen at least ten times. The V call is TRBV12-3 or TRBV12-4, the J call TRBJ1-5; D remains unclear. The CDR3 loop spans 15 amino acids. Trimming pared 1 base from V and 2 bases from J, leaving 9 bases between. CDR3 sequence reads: CASSLVGYGNQPQHF. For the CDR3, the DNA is TGTGCCAGCAGTTTAGTTGGGTATGGCAATCAGCCCCAGCATTTT.

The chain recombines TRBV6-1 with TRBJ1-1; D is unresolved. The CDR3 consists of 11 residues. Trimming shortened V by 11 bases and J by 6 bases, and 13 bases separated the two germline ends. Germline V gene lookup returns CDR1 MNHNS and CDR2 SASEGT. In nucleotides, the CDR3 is TGTGCCGCACGAACACCGGCTGAAGCTTTCTTT. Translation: CAARTPAEAFF.

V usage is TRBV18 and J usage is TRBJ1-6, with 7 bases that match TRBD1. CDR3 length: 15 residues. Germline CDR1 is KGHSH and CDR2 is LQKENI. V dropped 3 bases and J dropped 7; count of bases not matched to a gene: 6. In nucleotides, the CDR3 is TGTGCCAGCTCACCGTACCCGACAGGGAATTCACCCCTCCACTTT. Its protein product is CASSPYPTGNSPLHF.

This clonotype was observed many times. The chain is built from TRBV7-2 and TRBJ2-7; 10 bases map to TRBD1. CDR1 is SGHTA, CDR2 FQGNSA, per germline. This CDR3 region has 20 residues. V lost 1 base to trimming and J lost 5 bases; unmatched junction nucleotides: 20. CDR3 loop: CASSLEMLRQGASVGHEQYF. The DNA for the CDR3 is TGTGCCAGCAGCTTAGAAATGTTGAGACAGGGGGCTAGCGTTGGCCACGAGCAGTACTTC.

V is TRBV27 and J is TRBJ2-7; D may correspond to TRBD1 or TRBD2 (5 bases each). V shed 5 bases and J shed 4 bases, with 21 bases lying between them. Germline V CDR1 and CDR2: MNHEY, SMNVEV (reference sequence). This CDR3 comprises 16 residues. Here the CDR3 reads CASSGGPGRVPYEQYF. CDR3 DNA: TGTGCCAGCAGTGGGGGTCCGGGCAGGGTACCTTACGAGCAGTACTTC.